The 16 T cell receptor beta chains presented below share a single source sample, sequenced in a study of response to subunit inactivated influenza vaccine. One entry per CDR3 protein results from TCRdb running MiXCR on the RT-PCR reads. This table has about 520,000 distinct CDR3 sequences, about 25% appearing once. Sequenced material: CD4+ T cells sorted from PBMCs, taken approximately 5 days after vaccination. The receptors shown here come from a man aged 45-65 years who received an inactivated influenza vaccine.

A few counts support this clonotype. The CDR3 bases are TGTGCCAGCAGTACCAGGGCTACCAGCACAGATACGCAGTATTTT. Encoded protein: CASSTRATSTDTQYF. This sequence joins TRBV28 and TRBJ2-3, with D perhaps matching TRBD1 (5 bases). V was trimmed by 5 bases and J by 0 bases, leaving 12 bases between them. The CDR3 loop spans 15 amino acids. Per germline, CDR1 MDHEN and CDR2 SYDVKM.

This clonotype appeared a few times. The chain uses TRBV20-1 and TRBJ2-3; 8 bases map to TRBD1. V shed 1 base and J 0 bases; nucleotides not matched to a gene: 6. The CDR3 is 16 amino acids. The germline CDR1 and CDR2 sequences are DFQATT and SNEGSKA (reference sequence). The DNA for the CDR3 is TGCAGTGCTAGAGTAACAGGACAGGGAAGCACAGATACGCAGTATTTT. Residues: CSARVTGQGSTDTQYF.

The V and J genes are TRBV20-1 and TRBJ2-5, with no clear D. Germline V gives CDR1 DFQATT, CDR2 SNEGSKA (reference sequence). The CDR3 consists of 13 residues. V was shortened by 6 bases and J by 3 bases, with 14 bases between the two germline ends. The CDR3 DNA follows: TGCAGTGCCGTTGCGCTAGTGAAAGAGACCCAGTACTTC. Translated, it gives CSAVALVKETQYF.

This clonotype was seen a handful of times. For the CDR3, the DNA is TGTGCCAGCAGAGGCCGGGACAGGGGTGGTGAAAAACTGTTTTTT. Residues: CASRGRDRGGEKLFF. J is TRBJ1-4 and V is TRBV2, with TRBD1 identical over 10 bases. The germline CDR1 and CDR2 sequences are SNHLY and FYNNEI. Losses at the gene ends were 6 bases for V and 7 bases for J; bases not matched to a gene: 8. The CDR3 spans 15 residues.

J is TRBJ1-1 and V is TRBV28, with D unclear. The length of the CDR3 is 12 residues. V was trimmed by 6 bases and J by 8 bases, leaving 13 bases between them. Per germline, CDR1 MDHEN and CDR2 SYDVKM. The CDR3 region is CASSRPGREAFF. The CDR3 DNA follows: TGTGCCAGCAGCCGTCCCGGGAGGGAAGCTTTCTTT.

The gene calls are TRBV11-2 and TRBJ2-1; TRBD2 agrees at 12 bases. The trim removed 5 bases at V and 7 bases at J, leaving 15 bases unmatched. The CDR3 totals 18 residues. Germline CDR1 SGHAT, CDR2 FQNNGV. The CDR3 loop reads CASSKRLTSGSSGNEQFF. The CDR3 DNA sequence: TGTGCCAGCAGCAAAAGGTTGACTAGCGGGAGCAGTGGGAATGAGCAGTTCTTC. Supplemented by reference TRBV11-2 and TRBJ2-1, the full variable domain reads EAGVAQSPRYKIIEKRQSVAFWCNPISGHATLYWYQQILGQGPKLLIQFQNNGVVDDSQLPKDRFSAERLKGVDSTLKIQPAKLEDSAVYLCASSKRLTSGSSGNEQFFGPGTRLTVL.

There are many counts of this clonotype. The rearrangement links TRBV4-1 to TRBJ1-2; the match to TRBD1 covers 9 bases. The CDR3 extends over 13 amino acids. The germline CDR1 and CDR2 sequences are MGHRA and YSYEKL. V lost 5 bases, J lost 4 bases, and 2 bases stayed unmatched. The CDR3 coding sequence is TGCGCCAGCAGCGAGGGACAGGGCTATGGCTACACCTTC. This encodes CASSEGQGYGYTF.

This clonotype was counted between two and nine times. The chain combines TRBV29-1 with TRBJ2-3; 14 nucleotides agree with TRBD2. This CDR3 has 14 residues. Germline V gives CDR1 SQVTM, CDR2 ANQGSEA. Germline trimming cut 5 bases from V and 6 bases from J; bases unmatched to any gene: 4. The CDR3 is CSVSTSGRGDTQYF. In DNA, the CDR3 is TGCAGCGTTTCGACTAGCGGGAGGGGCGATACGCAGTATTTT.

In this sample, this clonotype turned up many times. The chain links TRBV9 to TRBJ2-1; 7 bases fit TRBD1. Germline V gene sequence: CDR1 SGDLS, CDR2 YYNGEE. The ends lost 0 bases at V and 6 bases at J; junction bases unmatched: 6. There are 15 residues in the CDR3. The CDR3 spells CASSVGTGSGNEQFF. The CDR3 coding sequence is TGTGCCAGCAGCGTAGGGACAGGCAGCGGCAATGAGCAGTTCTTC.

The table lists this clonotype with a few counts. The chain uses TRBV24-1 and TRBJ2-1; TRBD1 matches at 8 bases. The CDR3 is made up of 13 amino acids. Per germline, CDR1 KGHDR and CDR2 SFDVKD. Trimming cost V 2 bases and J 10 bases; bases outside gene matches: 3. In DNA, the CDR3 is TGTGCCACCAGTGATTCCCGGGACAGGGAGCAGTTCTTC. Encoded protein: CATSDSRDREQFF.

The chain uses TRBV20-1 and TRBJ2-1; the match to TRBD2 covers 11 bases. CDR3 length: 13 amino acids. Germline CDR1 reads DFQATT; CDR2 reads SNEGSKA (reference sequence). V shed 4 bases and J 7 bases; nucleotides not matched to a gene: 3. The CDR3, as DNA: TGCAGTGCTAAGACTAGCGGGGTAAATGAGCAGTTCTTC. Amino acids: CSAKTSGVNEQFF.

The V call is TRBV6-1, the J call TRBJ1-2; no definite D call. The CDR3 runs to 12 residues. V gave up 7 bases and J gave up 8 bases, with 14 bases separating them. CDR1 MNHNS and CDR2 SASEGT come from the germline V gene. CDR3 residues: CASTRGSGGYTF. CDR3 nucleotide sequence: TGTGCCAGCACCCGGGGATCGGGAGGCTACACCTTC.

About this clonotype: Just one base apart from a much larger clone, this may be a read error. The CDR3 spells CASSPGDGRGTQETQYF. The CDR3 DNA is TGTGCCAGCAGCCCAGGTGATGGGCGGGGTACTCAAGAGACCCAGTACTTC. The V call is TRBV7-2, the J call TRBJ2-5; D may be TRBD2 (6 bases). The germline gives CDR1 SGHTA, CDR2 FQGNSA. Trimming removed 5 bases from V and 2 bases from J, with 21 bases in between. This CDR3 has 17 residues. The full variable domain, its missing parts supplied by reference TRBV7-2 and TRBJ2-5, is GAGVSQSPSNKVTEKGKDVELRCDPISGHTALYWYRQSLGQGLEFLIYFQGNSAPDKSGLPSDRFSAERTGGSVSTLTIQRTQQEDSAVYLCASSPGDGRGTQETQYFGPGTRLLVL.

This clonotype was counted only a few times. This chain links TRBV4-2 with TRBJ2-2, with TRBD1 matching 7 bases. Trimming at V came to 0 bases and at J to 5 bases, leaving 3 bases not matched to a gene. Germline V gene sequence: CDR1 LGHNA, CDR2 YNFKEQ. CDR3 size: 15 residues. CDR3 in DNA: TGTGCCAGCAGCCAAGATTACAGGGGTACCGGGGAGCTGTTTTTT. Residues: CASSQDYRGTGELFF.

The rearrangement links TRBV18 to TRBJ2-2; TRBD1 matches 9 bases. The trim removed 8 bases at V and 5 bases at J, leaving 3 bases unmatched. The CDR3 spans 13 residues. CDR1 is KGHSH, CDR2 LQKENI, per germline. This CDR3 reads CASRQGETGELFF. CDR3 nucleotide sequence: TGTGCCAGCCGACAGGGGGAGACCGGGGAGCTGTTTTTT.

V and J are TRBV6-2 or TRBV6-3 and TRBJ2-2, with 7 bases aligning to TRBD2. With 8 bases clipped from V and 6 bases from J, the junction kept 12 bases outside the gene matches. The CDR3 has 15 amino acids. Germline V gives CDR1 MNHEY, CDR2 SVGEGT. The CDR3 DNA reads TGTGCCAGCGACCCGCGGACTAGTCGGCCCGGGGAGCTGTTTTTT. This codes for CASDPRTSRPGELFF.